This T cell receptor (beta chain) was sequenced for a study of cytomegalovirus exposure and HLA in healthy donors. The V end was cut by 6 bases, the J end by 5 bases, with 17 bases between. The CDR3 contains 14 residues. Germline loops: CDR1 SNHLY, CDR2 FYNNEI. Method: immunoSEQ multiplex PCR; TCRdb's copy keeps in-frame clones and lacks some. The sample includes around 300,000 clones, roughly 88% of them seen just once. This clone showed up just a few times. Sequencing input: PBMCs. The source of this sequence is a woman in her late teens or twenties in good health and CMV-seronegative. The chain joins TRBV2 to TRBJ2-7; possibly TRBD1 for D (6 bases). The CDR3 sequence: CASSETGIIDEQYF. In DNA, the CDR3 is TGTGCCAGCAGCGAAACAGGGATTATTGACGAGCAGTACTTC.